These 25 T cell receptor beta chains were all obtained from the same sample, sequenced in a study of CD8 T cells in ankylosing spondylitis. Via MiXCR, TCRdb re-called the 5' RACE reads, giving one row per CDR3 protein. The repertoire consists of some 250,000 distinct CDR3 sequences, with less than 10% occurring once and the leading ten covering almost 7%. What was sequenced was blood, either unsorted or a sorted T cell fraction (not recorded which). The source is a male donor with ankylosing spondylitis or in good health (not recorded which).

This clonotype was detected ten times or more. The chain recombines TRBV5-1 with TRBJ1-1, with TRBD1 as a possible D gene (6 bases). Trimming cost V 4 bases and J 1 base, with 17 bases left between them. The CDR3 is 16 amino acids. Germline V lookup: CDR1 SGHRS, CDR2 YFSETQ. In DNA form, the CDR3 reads TGCGCCAGCAGCCCCCTGGGGGGCGGGACGAACACTGAAGCTTTCTTT. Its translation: CASSPLGGGTNTEAFF.

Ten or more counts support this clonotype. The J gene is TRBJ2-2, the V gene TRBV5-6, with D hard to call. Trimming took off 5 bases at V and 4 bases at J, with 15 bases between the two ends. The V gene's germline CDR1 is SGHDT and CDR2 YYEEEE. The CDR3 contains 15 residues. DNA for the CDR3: TGTGCCAGCAGTTTAAGACCCGTCGGCACCGGGGAGCTGTTTTTT. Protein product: CASSLRPVGTGELFF.

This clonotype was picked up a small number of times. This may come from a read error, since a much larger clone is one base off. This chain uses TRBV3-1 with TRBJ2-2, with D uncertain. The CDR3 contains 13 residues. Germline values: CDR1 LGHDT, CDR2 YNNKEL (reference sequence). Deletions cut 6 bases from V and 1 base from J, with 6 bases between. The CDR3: CASSYGNTGELFF. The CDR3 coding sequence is TGTGCCAGCAGTTACGGGAACACCGGGGAGCTGTTTTTT.

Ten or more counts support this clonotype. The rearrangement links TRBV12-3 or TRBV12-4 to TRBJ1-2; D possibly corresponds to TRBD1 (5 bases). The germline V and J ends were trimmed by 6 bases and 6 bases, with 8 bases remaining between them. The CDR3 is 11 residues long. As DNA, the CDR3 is TGTGCCAGCAGCGGGGGGGATGGCTACACCTTC. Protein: CASSGGDGYTF.

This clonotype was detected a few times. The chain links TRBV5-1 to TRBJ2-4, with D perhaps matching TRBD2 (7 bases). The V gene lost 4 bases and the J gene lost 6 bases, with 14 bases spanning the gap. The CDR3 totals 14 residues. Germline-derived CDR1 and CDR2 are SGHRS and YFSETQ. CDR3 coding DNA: TGCGCCAGCAGCCCTCAGGGGAGGGTAAACATTCAGTACTTC. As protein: CASSPQGRVNIQYF. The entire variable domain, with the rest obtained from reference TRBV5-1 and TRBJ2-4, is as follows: KAGVTQTPRYLIKTRGQQVTLSCSPISGHRSVSWYQQTPGQGLQFLFEYFSETQRNKGNFPGRFSGRQFSNSRSEMNVSTLELGDSALYLCASSPQGRVNIQYFGAGTRLSVL.

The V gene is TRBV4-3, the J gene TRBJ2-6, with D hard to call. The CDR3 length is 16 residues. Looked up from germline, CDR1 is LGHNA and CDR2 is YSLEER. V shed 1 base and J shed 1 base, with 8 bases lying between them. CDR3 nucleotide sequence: TGCGCCAGCAGCCAAGGGGAAAGTTCTGGGGCCAACGTCCTGACTTTC. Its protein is CASSQGESSGANVLTF.

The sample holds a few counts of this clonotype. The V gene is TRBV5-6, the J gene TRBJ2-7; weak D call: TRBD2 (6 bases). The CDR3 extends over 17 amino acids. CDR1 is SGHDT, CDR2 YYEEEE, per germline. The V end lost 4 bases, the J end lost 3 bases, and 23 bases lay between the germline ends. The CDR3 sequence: CASSQLMRRGFYYEQYF. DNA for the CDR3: TGTGCCAGCAGCCAACTCATGAGGAGGGGATTCTACTACGAGCAGTACTTC.

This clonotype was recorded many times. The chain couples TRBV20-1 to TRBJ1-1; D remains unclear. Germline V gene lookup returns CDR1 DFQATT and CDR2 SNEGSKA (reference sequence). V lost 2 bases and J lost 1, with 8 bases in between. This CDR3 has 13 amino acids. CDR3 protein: CSARWSGNTEAFF. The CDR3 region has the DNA TGCAGTGCTAGATGGTCCGGGAACACTGAAGCTTTCTTT.

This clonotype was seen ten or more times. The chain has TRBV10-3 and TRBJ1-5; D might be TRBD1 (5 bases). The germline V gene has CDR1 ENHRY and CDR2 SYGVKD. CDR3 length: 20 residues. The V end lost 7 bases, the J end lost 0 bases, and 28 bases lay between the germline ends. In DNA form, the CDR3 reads TGTGCCATCAATTCCCCACCTACTTCAGGGACCCCCTATAGCAATCAGCCCCAGCATTTT. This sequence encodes CAINSPPTSGTPYSNQPQHF.

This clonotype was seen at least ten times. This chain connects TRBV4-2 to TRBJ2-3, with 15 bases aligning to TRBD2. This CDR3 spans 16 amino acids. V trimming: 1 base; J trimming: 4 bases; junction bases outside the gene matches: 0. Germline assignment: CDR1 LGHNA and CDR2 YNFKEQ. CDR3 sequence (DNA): TGTGCCAGCAGCCAAGGGACTAGCGGGGGGGCAGATACGCAGTATTTT. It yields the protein CASSQGTSGGADTQYF.

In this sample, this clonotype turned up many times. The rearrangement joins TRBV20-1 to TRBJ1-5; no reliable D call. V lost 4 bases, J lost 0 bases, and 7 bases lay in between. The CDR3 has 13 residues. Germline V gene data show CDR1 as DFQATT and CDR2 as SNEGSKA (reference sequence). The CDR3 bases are TGCAGTGCTACCGCGAATAGCAATCAGCCCCAGCATTTT. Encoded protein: CSATANSNQPQHF.

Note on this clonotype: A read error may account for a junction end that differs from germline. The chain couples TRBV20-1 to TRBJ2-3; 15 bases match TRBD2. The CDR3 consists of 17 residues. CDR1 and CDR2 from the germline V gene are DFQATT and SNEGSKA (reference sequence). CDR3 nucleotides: TGCTGTGCTTCCTGGACTAGCGGGAGGGCCGTTGCAGGTACGCAGTATTTT. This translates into CCASWTSGRAVAGTQYF.

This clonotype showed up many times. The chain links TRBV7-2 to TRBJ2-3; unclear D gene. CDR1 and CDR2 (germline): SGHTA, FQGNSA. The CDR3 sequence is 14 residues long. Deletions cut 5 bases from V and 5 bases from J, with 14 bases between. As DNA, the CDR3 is TGTGCCAGCAGCCGTAGTTCTCGGGTAGATACGCAGTATTTT. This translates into CASSRSSRVDTQYF.

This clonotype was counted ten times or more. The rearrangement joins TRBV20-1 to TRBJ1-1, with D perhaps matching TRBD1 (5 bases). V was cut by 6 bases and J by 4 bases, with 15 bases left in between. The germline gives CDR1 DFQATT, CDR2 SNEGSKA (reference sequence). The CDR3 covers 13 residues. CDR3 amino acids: CSADTGPLTEAFF. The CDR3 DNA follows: TGCAGTGCGGACACCGGACCTCTCACTGAAGCTTTCTTT.

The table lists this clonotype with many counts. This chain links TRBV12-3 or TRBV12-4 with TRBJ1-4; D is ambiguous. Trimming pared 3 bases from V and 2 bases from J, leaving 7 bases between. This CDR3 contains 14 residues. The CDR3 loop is CASSFKLTNEKLFF. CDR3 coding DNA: TGTGCCAGCAGTTTTAAATTGACTAATGAAAAACTGTTTTTT.

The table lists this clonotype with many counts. CDR3 sequence reads: CASSLEAAYNEQFF. The CDR3, as DNA: TGTGCCAGCAGCTTAGAGGCAGCTTACAATGAGCAGTTCTTC. The chain has TRBV11-3 and TRBJ2-1; D gene uncertain. The CDR3 is 14 residues long. Trimming pared 0 bases from V and 4 bases from J, leaving 7 bases between. Per the germline V gene, CDR1 is SGHNT and CDR2 is YENEEA.

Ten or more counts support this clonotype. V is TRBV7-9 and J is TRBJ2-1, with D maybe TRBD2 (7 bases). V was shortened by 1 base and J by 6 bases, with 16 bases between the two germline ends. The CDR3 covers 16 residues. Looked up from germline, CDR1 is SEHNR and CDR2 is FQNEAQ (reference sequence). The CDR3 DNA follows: TGTGCCAGCAGCTTAGGGGCGGGGGCCAGCCCCAATGAGCAGTTCTTC. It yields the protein CASSLGAGASPNEQFF.

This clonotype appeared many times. Written as DNA, the CDR3 is TGTGCCACACAACCTTCGACGGGCAATCAGCCCCAGCATTTT. Amino acid sequence: CATQPSTGNQPQHF. The genes are TRBV27 and TRBJ1-5; D is uncertain. CDR1 MNHEY and CDR2 SMNVEV come from the germline V gene (reference sequence). CDR3 length: 14 residues. Trimming cost V 10 bases and J 2 bases, with 15 bases left between them.

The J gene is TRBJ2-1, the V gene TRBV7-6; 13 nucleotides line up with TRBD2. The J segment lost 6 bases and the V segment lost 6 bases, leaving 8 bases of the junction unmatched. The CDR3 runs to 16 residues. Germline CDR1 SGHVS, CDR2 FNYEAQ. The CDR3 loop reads CASSKWTSGSTNEQFF. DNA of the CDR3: TGTGCCAGCAGTAAATGGACTAGCGGGAGCACCAATGAGCAGTTCTTC. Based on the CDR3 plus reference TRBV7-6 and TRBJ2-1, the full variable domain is GAGVSQSPRYKVTKRGQDVALRCDPISGHVSLYWYRQALGQGPEFLTYFNYEAQQDKSGLPNDRFSAERPEGSISTLTIQRTEQRDSAMYRCASSKWTSGSTNEQFFGPGTRLTVL.

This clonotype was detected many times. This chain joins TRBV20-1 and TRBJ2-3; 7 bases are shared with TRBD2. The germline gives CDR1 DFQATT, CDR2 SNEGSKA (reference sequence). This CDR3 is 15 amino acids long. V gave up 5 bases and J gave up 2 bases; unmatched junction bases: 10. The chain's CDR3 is CSARGAGRFTDTQYF. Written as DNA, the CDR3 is TGCAGTGCTCGGGGAGCGGGGCGTTTCACAGATACGCAGTATTTT.

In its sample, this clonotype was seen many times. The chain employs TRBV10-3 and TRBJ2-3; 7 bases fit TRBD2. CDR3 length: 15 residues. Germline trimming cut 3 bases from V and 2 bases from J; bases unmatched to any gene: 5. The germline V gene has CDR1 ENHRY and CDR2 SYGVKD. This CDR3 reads CAISEGLGDTDTQYF. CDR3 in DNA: TGTGCCATCAGTGAAGGACTAGGGGACACAGATACGCAGTATTTT.

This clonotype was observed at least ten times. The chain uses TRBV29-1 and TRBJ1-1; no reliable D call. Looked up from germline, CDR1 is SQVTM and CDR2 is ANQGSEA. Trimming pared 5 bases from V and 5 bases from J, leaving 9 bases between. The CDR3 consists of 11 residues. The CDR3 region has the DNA TGCAGCGTTCGAAGGATAACTGAAGCTTTCTTT. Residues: CSVRRITEAFF.

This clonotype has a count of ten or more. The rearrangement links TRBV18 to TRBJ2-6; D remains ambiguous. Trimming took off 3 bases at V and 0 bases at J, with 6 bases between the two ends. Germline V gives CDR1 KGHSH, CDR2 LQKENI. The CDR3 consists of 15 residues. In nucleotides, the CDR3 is TGTGCCAGCTCACCCCCCAGCTCTGGGGCCAACGTCCTGACTTTC. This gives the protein CASSPPSSGANVLTF.

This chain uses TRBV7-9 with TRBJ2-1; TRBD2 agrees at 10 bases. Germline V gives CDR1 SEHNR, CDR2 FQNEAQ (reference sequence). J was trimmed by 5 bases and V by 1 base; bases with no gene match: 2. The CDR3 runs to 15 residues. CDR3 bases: TGTGCCAGCAGCTTAGTAGCGGGGGGCAACAATGAGCAGTTCTTC. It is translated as CASSLVAGGNNEQFF.

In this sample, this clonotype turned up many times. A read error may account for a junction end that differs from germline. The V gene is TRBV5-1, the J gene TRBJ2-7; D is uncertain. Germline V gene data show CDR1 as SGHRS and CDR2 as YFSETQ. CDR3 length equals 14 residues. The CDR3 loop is CASSLESSLTERYF. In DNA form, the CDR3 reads TGCGCCAGCAGCTTGGAATCTTCCCTAACCGAGCGGTACTTC.